The clone carrying this T cell receptor beta chain is medium-sized. Multiplex touch-down PCR with TRB-A/B primers amplified rearranged V-D-J TRB sequences. A single record per CDR3 protein comes from TCRdb applying MiXCR to the multiplex PCR reads. Counted here are around 7,800 distinct CDR3 sequences, more than 20% occurring once; the ten biggest clones make up around 3%. These data are taken from a study of T cell repertoires in aging, cancer and after chemotherapy. Study context: Roughly 8.9 million TCR reads were in the whole dataset.

Amplification of TCR beta used genomic DNA extracted from peripheral blood. Sequenced material: blood. The sequence came from a human donor with a blood cancer.

Here the CDR3 DNA reads TGTGCCAGCAGGCCGCCGGGCACAGATACGCAGTATTTT. Protein sequence: CASRPPGTDTQYF. The chain is built from TRBV6-5 and TRBJ2-3; no clear D. There are 13 residues in the CDR3. Trimming removed 6 bases at V and 1 base at J, with 8 bases between. Germline V gives CDR1 MNHEY, CDR2 SVGAGI.